This T cell receptor beta chain was observed in a study of TIL therapy for anti-PD-1-resistant metastatic lung cancer. Across the whole study: Tumors were harvested before any PD-1/PD-L1 blockade. Patients had a median age of about 50 years (range about 38-85). Most patients had lung adenocarcinoma; several tumors were EGFR-mutant, two ALK-rearranged; half smoked currently or formerly. Whole-study results and caveats: Patients were highly selected, enriched for treatment-naive, never-smoker and oncogene-addicted cases.

This clone appeared a few times. Its target is unknown. Sequencing used immunoSEQ v3. Profiled with immunoSEQ multiplex PCR; TCRdb holds only in-frame clones, not every one. The sample shows 52,000 or so clones, approximately 78% of them seen only once. As to time point: pre-treatment sample, taken before nivolumab and TIL therapy. V lost 3 bases, J lost 8 bases, and 7 bases lay in between. This CDR3 comprises 12 residues. Specimen: blood, collected at baseline. This receptor was obtained from a person between 25 and 80 years old with non-small cell lung cancer. The chain uses TRBV12-3 or TRBV12-4 and TRBJ1-4; D gene ambiguous. CDR3 coding DNA: TGTGCCAGCAGTTTCTCGAGGGAAAAACTGTTTTTT. This codes for CASSFSREKLFF.